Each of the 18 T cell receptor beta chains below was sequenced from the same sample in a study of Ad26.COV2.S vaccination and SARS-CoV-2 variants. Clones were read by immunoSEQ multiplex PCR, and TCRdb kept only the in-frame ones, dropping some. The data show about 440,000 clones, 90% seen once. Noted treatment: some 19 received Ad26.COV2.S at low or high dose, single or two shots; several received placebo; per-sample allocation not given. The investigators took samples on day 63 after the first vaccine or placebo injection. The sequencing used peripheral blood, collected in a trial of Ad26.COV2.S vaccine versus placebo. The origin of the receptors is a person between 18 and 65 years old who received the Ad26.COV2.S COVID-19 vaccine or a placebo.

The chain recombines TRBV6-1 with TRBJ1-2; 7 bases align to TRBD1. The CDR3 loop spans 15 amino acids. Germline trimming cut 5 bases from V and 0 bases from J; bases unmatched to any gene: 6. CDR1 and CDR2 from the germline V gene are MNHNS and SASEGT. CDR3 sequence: CASSPGQGANYGYTF. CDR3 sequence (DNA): TGTGCCAGCAGTCCAGGCCAGGGGGCTAACTATGGCTACACCTTC.

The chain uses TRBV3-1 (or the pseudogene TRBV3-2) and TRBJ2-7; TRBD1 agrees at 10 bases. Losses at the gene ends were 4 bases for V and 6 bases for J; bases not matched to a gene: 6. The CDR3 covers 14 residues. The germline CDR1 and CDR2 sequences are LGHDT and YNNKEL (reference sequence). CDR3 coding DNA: TGTGCCAGCAGCCTTACCGGGACAGGGGTCGAGCAGTACTTC. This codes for CASSLTGTGVEQYF.

CDR3 region: CASSRTGGVSTDTQYF. In DNA form, the CDR3 reads TGTGCCAGCAGCCGGACCGGGGGGGTAAGCACAGATACGCAGTATTTT. The chain couples TRBV28 to TRBJ2-3; 8 positions agree with TRBD2. Per germline, CDR1 MDHEN and CDR2 SYDVKM. The CDR3 consists of 16 residues. The V and J ends lost 6 bases and 0 bases, in that order; junction bases with no gene match: 8. The whole variable domain, filled in from reference TRBV28 and TRBJ2-3, reads DVKVTQSSRYLVKRTGEKVFLECVQDMDHENMFWYRQDPGLGLRLIYFSYDVKMKEKGDIPEGYSVSREKKERFSLILESASTNQTSMYLCASSRTGGVSTDTQYFGPGTRLTVL.

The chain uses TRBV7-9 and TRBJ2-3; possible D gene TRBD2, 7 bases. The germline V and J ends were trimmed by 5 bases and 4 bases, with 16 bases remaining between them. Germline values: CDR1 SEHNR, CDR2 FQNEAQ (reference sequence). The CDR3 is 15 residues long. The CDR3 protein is CASSPWREGADTQYF. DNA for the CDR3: TGTGCCAGCAGCCCCTGGAGGGAGGGGGCAGATACGCAGTATTTT.

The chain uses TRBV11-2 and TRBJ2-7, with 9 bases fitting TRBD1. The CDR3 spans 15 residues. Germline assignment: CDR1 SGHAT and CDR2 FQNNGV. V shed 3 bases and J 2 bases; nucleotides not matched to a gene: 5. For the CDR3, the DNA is TGTGCCAGCAGCTTTGGGACAGGGACCCCCTACGAGCAGTACTTC. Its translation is CASSFGTGTPYEQYF.

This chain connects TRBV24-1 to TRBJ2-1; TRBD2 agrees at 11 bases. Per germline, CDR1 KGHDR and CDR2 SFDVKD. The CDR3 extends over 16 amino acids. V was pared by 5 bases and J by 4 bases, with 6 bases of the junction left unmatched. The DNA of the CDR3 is TGTGCCACCAGTGGGGGGACTAGCGGAAATTACAATGAGCAGTTCTTC. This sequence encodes CATSGGTSGNYNEQFF.

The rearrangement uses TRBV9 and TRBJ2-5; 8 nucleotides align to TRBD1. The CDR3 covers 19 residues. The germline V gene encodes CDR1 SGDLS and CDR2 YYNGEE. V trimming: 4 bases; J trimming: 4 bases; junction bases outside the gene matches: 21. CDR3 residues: CASSRLATGTGETLETQYF. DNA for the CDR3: TGTGCCAGCAGCCGCCTAGCGACGGGGACAGGTGAAACCCTAGAGACCCAGTACTTC.

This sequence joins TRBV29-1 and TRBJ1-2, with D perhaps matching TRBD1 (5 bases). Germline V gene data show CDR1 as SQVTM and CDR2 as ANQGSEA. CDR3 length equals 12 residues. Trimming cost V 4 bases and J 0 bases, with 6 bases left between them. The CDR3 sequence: CSVGTTNYGYTF. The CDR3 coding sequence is TGCAGCGTTGGGACAACTAACTATGGCTACACCTTC. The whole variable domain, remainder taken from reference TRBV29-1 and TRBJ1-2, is SAVISQKPSRDICQRGTSLTIQCQVDSQVTMMFWYRQQPGQSLTLIATANQGSEATYESGFVIDKFPISRPNLTFSTLTVSNMSPEDSSIYLCSVGTTNYGYTFGSGTRLTVV.

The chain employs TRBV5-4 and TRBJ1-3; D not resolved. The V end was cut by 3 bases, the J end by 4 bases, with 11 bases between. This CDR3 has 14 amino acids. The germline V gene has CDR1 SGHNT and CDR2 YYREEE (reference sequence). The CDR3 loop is CASSSYLGGNTIYF. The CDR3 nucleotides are TGTGCCAGCAGCTCCTATTTAGGGGGAAACACCATATATTTT.

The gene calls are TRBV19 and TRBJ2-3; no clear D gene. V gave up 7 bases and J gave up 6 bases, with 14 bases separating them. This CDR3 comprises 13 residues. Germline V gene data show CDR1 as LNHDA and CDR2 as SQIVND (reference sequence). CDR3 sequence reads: CASTSVRSDTQYF. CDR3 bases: TGTGCCAGTACCTCGGTTCGGTCGGATACGCAGTATTTT.

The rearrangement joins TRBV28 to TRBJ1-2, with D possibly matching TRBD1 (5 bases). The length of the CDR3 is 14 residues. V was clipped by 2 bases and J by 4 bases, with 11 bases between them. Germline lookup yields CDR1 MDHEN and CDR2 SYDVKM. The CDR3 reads CASSLTGGTYGYTF. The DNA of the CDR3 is TGTGCCAGCAGTTTAACTGGGGGAACCTATGGCTACACCTTC.

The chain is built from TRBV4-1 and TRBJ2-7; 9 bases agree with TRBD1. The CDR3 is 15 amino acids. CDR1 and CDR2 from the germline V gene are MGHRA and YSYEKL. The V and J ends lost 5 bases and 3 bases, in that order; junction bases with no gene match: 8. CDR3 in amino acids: CASSARTGAFYEQYF. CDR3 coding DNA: TGCGCCAGCAGCGCCCGGACAGGGGCTTTCTACGAGCAGTACTTC.

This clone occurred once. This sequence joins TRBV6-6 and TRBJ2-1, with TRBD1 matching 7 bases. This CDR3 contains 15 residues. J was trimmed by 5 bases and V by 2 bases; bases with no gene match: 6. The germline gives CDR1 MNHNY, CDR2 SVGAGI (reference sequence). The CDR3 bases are TGTGCCAGCAGTTACGACAGGGTGCTCGACAATGAGCAGTTCTTC. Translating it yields CASSYDRVLDNEQFF.

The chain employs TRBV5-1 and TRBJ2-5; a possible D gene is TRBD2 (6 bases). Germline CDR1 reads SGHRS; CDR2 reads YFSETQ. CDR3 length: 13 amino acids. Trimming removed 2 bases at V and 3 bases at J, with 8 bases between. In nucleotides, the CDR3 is TGCGCCAGCAGCTTCGAGCGGGAAGAGACCCAGTACTTC. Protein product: CASSFEREETQYF.

The DNA for the CDR3 is TGTGCCAGCAGCCCCGTCGGGGACAATGAGCAGTTCTTC. Translated: CASSPVGDNEQFF. The J gene is TRBJ2-1, the V gene TRBV5-6, with a weak D call TRBD2 (5 bases). This CDR3 is 13 amino acids long. From germline, CDR1 is SGHDT and CDR2 YYEEEE. V shed 4 bases and J shed 5 bases, with 10 bases lying between them.

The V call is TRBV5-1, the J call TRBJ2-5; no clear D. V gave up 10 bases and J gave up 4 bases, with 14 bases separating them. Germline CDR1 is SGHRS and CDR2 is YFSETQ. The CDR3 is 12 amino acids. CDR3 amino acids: CASSPLGETQYF. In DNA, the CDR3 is TGCGCCTCGTCACCCTTGGGAGAGACCCAGTACTTC.

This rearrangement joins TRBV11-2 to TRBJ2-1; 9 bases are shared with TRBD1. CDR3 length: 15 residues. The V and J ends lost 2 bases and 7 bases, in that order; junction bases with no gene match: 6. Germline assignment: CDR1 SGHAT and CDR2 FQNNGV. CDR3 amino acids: CASSLRGQGYNEQFF. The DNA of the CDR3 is TGTGCCAGCAGCTTACGGGGACAGGGTTATAATGAGCAGTTCTTC.

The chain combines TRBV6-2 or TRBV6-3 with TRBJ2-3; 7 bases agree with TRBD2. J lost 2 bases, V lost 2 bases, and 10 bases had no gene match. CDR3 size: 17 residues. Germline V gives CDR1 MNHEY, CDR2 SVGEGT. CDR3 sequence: CASSYILADTYTDTQYF. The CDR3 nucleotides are TGTGCCAGCAGTTACATCCTAGCGGACACCTACACAGATACGCAGTATTTT.